This T cell receptor beta chain was obtained from a study of human T cells and chemical hapten exposure. Study information: Patch tests containing 0.01% DPC, applied to the upper back, were read at 6 days. Across samples, TCR yields varied, mostly owing to small differences in pooled library volumes.

This clonotype was seen many times. Methods used by the authors: Samples ranged from about 23,224 to 700,000 TCRs, with a median of roughly 95,000. Using its own MiXCR run on the RACE reads, TCRdb lists one record per CDR3 protein. The V and J calls were not made by the authors but by TCRdb's processing. This table has tens of thousands of distinct CDR3 sequences, 9.5% to 13% appearing once. Germline CDR1 reads SGHRS; CDR2 reads YFSETQ. There are 15 residues in the CDR3. The V and J ends lost 5 bases and 4 bases, in that order; junction bases with no gene match: 10. Time point described: patch test 3, about 24 weeks after DPC sensitization. Treatment of the sample: therapeutic diphenylcyclopropenone sensitization with weekly scalp DPC.

The sequencing here drew on whole blood, taken in connection with sensitization to the hapten diphenylcyclopropenone (DPC). This clonotype originated in a woman in her thirties with alopecia areata. Some clones in this sample may be carry-over from other donors' samples. This chain uses TRBV5-1 with TRBJ1-1; 8 nucleotides line up with TRBD1. This CDR3 is CASRMGTGGGTEAFF. The CDR3 DNA reads as TGCGCCAGCAGAATGGGAACAGGGGGAGGCACTGAAGCTTTCTTT.